A selection of T cell receptor beta chains follows, all from one sample in a study of CD8 T cells in Susac syndrome. MiXCR, applied by TCRdb to the immunoSEQ multiplex PCR reads, yields one record per CDR3 protein. This table holds 400,000 or so distinct CDR3 sequences, 85% found once. Sequencing was carried out using CD8+ T cells from PBMCs. The receptors shown here come from a human donor with multiple sclerosis. Each CDR3 is given with its conserved first and last residue. A D gene is named only where the DNA matches it firmly. Clone size is given for some rows only: seen once, a few or many times, or a class if the clone is expanded.

abundance	v_gene	j_gene	d_gene	CDR3aa	CDR3nt
.	TRBV11-1	TRBJ2-7	TRBD1	CASSPGQGAKFYEQYF	TGTGCCAGCAGCCCCGGACAGGGGGCGAAGTTCTACGAGCAGTACTTC
.	TRBV23-1	TRBJ1-1	.	CASKGRTEAFF	TGCGCCAGCAAGGGACGGACTGAAGCTTTCTTT
.	TRBV2	TRBJ2-2	TRBD2	CASSAGGPNTGELFF	TGTGCCAGCAGCGCGGGGGGTCCGAACACCGGGGAGCTGTTTTTT
few	TRBV5-1	TRBJ2-7	.	CASSYDSYEQYF	TGTGCCAGCAGCTATGACTCCTACGAGCAGTACTTC
.	TRBV28	TRBJ2-7	.	CASRPQRGRIDEQYF	TGTGCCAGCAGGCCCCAGAGGGGAAGAATCGACGAGCAGTACTTC
.	TRBV7-2	TRBJ1-5	TRBD1	CASSFGQGSQPQHF	TGTGCCAGCAGCTTCGGACAGGGGTCTCAGCCCCAGCATTTT
.	TRBV29-1	TRBJ1-2	.	CSVDSSYNYGYTF	TGCAGCGTTGATTCCAGCTACAACTATGGCTACACCTTC
.	TRBV5-5	TRBJ1-1	.	CASSLESRTEAFF	TGTGCCAGCAGCTTGGAATCGAGGACTGAAGCTTTCTTT
.	TRBV28	TRBJ2-7	.	CASSSRVRSRPYEQYF	TGTGCCAGCAGTTCCCGGGTCCGTAGCCGCCCCTACGAGCAGTACTTC
.	TRBV7-9	TRBJ2-7	.	CASSSLEGVYDEQYF	TGTGCCAGCAGCTCCCTCGAAGGGGTTTATGACGAGCAGTACTTC
.	TRBV5-1	TRBJ2-5	TRBD2	CASSLRSGRYQETQYF	TGCGCCAGCAGCTTGAGGAGCGGGAGGTACCAAGAGACCCAGTACTTC
.	TRBV5-6	TRBJ1-2	TRBD1	CASSLGDRGIYGYTF	TGTGCCAGCAGCTTGGGCGACAGGGGGATCTATGGCTACACCTTC
.	TRBV30	TRBJ1-1	.	CAWSADKYTEAFF	TGTGCCTGGAGTGCGGACAAGTACACTGAAGCTTTCTTT
.	TRBV6-4	TRBJ1-1	.	CASSDSWRGNTEAFF	TGTGCCAGCAGTGACTCGTGGCGGGGGAACACTGAAGCTTTCTTT
.	TRBV7-8	TRBJ2-3	TRBD2	CASSHQREGRDTQYF	TGTGCCAGCAGCCACCAGCGGGAGGGCCGAGATACGCAGTATTTT
.	TRBV6-5	TRBJ2-3	TRBD2	CASSYSKAAGAFEDTQYF	TGTGCCAGCAGTTACTCGAAAGCAGCGGGGGCTTTCGAAGATACGCAGTATTTT
once	TRBV7-2	TRBJ2-7	TRBD2	CASSLPAGGPLEQYF	TGTGCCAGCAGCCTACCAGCGGGAGGGCCCCTCGAGCAGTACTTC
.	TRBV3-1	TRBJ1-2	.	CASSPPLEAGNGYTF	TGTGCCAGCAGCCCCCCGTTGGAGGCCGGCAATGGCTACACCTTC
.	TRBV10-3	TRBJ2-5	.	CAIRTGYQETQYF	TGTGCCATCAGAACAGGGTACCAAGAGACCCAGTACTTC
.	TRBV24-1	TRBJ2-6	.	CATSASSGANVLTF	TGTGCCACCAGTGCCTCCTCTGGGGCCAACGTCCTGACTTTC
.	TRBV12-3/TRBV12-4	TRBJ2-7	.	CASSFGWGAEEQYF	TGTGCCAGCAGTTTCGGATGGGGGGCCGAAGAGCAGTACTTC
.	TRBV7-2	TRBJ2-7	.	CASSVGLDDEQYF	TGTGCCAGCAGCGTTGGACTCGACGACGAGCAGTACTTC
few	TRBV20-1	TRBJ1-1	.	CSAREAGPQDTEAFF	TGCAGTGCTAGAGAAGCTGGGCCCCAGGACACTGAAGCTTTCTTT
.	TRBV27	TRBJ1-1	.	CASSFYDSNTEAFF	TGTGCCAGCAGTTTCTACGACAGTAACACTGAAGCTTTCTTT
.	TRBV5-1	TRBJ2-5	.	CASSPLGGASFEETQYF	TGCGCCAGCAGTCCCTTGGGGGGCGCAAGTTTTGAGGAGACCCAGTACTTC
.	TRBV27	TRBJ2-3	TRBD2	CASSPVREASTDTQYF	TGTGCCAGCAGTCCAGTGCGGGAGGCTAGCACAGATACGCAGTATTTT
.	TRBV20-1	TRBJ1-1	.	CSASSTNTEAFF	TGCAGTGCTAGTTCCACCAACACTGAAGCTTTCTTT
.	TRBV10-3	TRBJ1-5	TRBD1	CAISESDIGQGNPQPENQPQHF	TGTGCCATCAGTGAGTCGGATATCGGACAGGGTAATCCCCAACCCGAGAATCAGCCCCAGCATTTT
.	TRBV28	TRBJ2-7	.	CASSLGGAQSEQYF	TGTGCCAGCAGTTTAGGGGGGGCGCAGAGCGAGCAGTACTTC